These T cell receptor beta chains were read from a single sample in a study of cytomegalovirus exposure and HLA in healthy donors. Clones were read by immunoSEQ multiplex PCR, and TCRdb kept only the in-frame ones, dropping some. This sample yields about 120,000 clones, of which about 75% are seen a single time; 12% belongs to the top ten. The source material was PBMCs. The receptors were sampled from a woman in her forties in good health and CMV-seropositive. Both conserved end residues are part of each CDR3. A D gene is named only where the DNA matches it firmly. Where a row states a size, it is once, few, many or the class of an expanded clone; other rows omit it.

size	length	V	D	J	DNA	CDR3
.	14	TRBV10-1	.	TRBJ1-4	TGCGCCAGCAGTGTGGAGGGTTTTGGCGAAAAACTGTTTTTT	CASSVEGFGEKLFF
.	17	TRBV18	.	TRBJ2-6	TGTGCCAGCTCACTCGGACAGACGAGCTCTGGGGCCAACGTCCTGACTTTC	CASSLGQTSSGANVLTF
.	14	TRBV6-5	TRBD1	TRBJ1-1	TGTGCCAGCAGTTACGGACAGGGAGTTACTGAAGCTTTCTTT	CASSYGQGVTEAFF
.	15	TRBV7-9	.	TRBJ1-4	TGTGCCAGCAGCCACGAAGGCCTCTCAGGGGAAAAACTGTTTTTT	CASSHEGLSGEKLFF
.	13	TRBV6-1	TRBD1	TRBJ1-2	TGTGCCAGCAGTGGGGGACAGGGGAGAGGCTACACCTTC	CASSGGQGRGYTF
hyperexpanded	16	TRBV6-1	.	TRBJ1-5	TGTGCCAGCAGTGGTGCGGGGACGGATTACAATCAGCCCCAGCATTTT	CASSGAGTDYNQPQHF
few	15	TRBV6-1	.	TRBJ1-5	TGTGCCAGCAGTGATGGGCCGTACAGCAATCAGCCCCAGCATTTT	CASSDGPYSNQPQHF
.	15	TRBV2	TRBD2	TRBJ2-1	TGTGCCAGCAGTGGCGGGGGGACCTCCTACAATGAGCAGTTCTTC	CASSGGGTSYNEQFF
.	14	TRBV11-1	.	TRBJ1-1	TGTGCCAGCAGCTTAATAGGGGGAATCACTGAAGCTTTCTTT	CASSLIGGITEAFF
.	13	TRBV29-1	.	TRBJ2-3	TGCAGCGCCCAGGGGGGCCATACAGATACGCAGTATTTT	CSAQGGHTDTQYF
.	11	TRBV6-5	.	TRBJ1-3	TGTGCCAGCAGTCAGGGGAACACCATATATTTT	CASSQGNTIYF
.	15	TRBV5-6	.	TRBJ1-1	TGTGCCAGCGGCCGACCAGGGCGCCTGAACACTGAAGCTTTCTTT	CASGRPGRLNTEAFF
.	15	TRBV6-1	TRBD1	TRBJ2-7	TGTGCCAGCAGTGGCTTGGGACAGGGCCCCTACGAGCAGTACTTC	CASSGLGQGPYEQYF
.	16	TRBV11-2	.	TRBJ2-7	TGTGCCAGCAGCCCTGTAGTAAGGGGAGGATTTTACGAGCAGTACTTC	CASSPVVRGGFYEQYF
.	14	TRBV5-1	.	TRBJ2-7	TGCGCCAGCAGCTCACAGGATTATAGGGACGAGCAGTACTTC	CASSSQDYRDEQYF
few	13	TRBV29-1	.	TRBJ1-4	TGCAGCGTTGCGGGACTGCCGCCCGAAAAACTGTTTTTT	CSVAGLPPEKLFF
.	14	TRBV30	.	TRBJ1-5	TGTGCCTGGAGTGTAGGGACGGGGGATCAGCCCCAGCATTTT	CAWSVGTGDQPQHF
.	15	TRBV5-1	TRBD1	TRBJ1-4	TGCGCCAGCAGCATTCCCGGGACAGGGCCCGAAAAACTGTTTTTT	CASSIPGTGPEKLFF
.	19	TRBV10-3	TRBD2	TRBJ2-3	TGTGCCATCAGTGTAACTAGCGGGGGCCGTTATCTTGGCACAGATACGCAGTATTTT	CAISVTSGGRYLGTDTQYF
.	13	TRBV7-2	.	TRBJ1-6	TGTGCCAGCAGCTTATGGCTAGGATCACCCCTCCACTTT	CASSLWLGSPLHF
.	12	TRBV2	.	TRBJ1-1	TGTGCCAGCAGCCTTATGAACACTGAAGCTTTCTTT	CASSLMNTEAFF
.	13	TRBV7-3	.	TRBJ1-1	TGTGCCAGCAGCTTATTCAGTTCCACTGAAGCTTTCTTT	CASSLFSSTEAFF
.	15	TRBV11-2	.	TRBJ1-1	TGTGCCAGCAGCTTCCCGGACAGAAAGAACACTGAAGCTTTCTTT	CASSFPDRKNTEAFF
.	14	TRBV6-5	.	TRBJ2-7	TGTGCCAGCAGTTACTCGAGACAGGCCTACGAGCAGTACTTC	CASSYSRQAYEQYF
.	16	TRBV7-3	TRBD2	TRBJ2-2	TGTGCCAGCAGCCCCAAGGGCGGGGGGGCCCCCGGGGAGCTGTTTTTT	CASSPKGGGAPGELFF
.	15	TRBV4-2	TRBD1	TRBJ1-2	TGTGCCAGCAGCCAGCTTGGACAGGGGGCATATGGCTACACCTTC	CASSQLGQGAYGYTF
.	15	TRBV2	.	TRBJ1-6	TGTGCCAGCAGTGAAGGGGGCAGGAAAGGGTCACCCCTCCACTTT	CASSEGGRKGSPLHF
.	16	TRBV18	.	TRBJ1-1	TGTGCCAGCTCCCGGGGTGCTCAAACTACCCCCACTGAAGCTTTCTTT	CASSRGAQTTPTEAFF
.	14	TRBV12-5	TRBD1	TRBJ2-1	TGTGCTAGTGGTGACGGGACAGGGCTCAATGAGCAGTTCTTC	CASGDGTGLNEQFF
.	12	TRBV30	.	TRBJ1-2	TGTGCCTGGAGGGACAGAGGCCGAGGCTACACCTTC	CAWRDRGRGYTF
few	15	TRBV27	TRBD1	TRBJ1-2	TGTGCCAGCAGTTTAGGGACAGGGGGTTTCTATGGCTACACCTTC	CASSLGTGGFYGYTF
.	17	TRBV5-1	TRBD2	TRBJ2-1	TGCGCCAGCAGCTTGGCCCTCAGCGGGGGGATGGACAATGAGCAGTTCTTC	CASSLALSGGMDNEQFF
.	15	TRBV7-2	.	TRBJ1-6	TGTGCCAGCAGCTTAGCCAGGGTACATGGTTCACCCCTCCACTTT	CASSLARVHGSPLHF
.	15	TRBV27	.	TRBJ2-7	TGTGCCAGCAGTCCTTCTACAGGGGGGGTCTACGAGCAGTACTTC	CASSPSTGGVYEQYF
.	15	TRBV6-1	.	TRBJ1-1	TGTGCCAGCAGACTACAGGGTCGGTTGAACACTGAAGCTTTCTTT	CASRLQGRLNTEAFF
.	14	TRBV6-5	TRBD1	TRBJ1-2	TGTGCCAGCAGTTACACCGACAGGGATTATGGCTACACCTTC	CASSYTDRDYGYTF
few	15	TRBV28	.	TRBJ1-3	TGTGCCAGCAGGCAGGGGACAAGTCCTGGAAACACCATATATTTT	CASRQGTSPGNTIYF
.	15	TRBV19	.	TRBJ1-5	TGTGCCACCGCGTCCCCAGGGCCTAGCAATCAGCCCCAGCATTTT	CATASPGPSNQPQHF
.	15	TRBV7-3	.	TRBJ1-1	TGTGCCAGCAGCTTGGACACTCCGGGGAACACTGAAGCTTTCTTT	CASSLDTPGNTEAFF
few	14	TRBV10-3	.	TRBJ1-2	TGTGCCATCAGTGAGCCGGGGACAAACTATGGCTACACCTTC	CAISEPGTNYGYTF
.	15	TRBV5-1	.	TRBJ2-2	TGCGCCAGCAGCTTGGATACACCGAACACCGGGGAGCTGTTTTTT	CASSLDTPNTGELFF
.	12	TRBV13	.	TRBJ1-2	TGTGCCAGCAGCTTGGGGGCTCTGGGCTACACCTTC	CASSLGALGYTF
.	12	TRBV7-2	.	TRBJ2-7	TGTGCCAGCAACATCGGGACCTACGAGCAGTACTTC	CASNIGTYEQYF
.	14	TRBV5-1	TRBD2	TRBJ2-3	TGCGCCAGCAGCTTGGGCGGGGGTGCAGATACGCAGTATTTT	CASSLGGGADTQYF